This T cell receptor (beta chain) was recorded in a study of blood T cell repertoires in COVID-19. The overall study: The study drew acute and convalescent COVID-19 samples from the United States, Italy and Spain. T cells, B-cell-depleted T cells, or PBMCs supplied cDNA or gDNA.

Deletions cut 4 bases from V and 4 bases from J, with 14 bases between. CDR3 length equals 15 residues. Germline CDR1 and CDR2: MNHEY and SVGAGI. In the authors' workflow: The authors estimated nucleated cell counts from reference gene primer amplification. Assay: immunoSEQ multiplex PCR; the TCRdb copy retains only in-frame clones and omits some. The V and J calls and clone size come from that table; D and trimming were worked out from the DNA. The sample lists about 170,000 clones; approximately 84% were seen once. This chain connects TRBV6-5 to TRBJ2-1; TRBD1 might be the D (5 bases). The receptor was derived from a woman of 80 years or more with acute or convalescent COVID-19. The sequencing input was peripheral blood. CDR3 sequence (DNA): TGTGCCAGCAGTTGGGGCACTCCGGCTTACAATGAGCAGTTCTTC. It codes for CASSWGTPAYNEQFF.